There are a few counts of the clone carrying this T cell receptor (beta chain). From germline, CDR1 is SGHRS and CDR2 YFSETQ. CDR3 size: 15 residues. Trimming removed 0 bases from V and 3 bases from J, with 10 bases in between. The data stem from a study of T-cell reconstitution after alpha-beta-depleted transplantation in children. Unique molecular identifiers were incorporated during preparation of the TCRbeta library. In TCRdb, the PCR reads were re-called with MiXCR into one record per CDR3 protein. The sample yields 80,000 to 95,000 distinct CDR3 sequences, approximately 9.2% seen once. Sequences were derived from PBMCs from the stem cell graft donor, sampled from the stem cell graft. This TCR derives from a human donor who donated a stem cell graft to a child with congenital amegakaryocytic thrombocytopenia. The chain recombines TRBV5-1 with TRBJ2-1; D gene uncertain. CDR3 region: CASSLEGRIYNEQFF. CDR3 nucleotide sequence: TGCGCCAGCAGCTTGGAAGGCAGGATCTACAATGAGCAGTTCTTC.